A selection of T cell receptor beta chains follows, all from one sample in a study of blood T cell repertoires in COVID-19. The method was immunoSEQ multiplex PCR; TCRdb's version includes in-frame clones alone and lacks a portion of them. The repertoire holds some 200,000 clones, roughly 84% seen once, with approximately 2.9% in the top ten. The sample comprised peripheral blood. The source of these receptors is a woman aged 25 to 39 who had recovered from COVID-19. The conserved cysteine and the conserved F or W are not part of the CDR3 here. A D gene is named only where the DNA matches it firmly.

CDR3aa: ASREDRRLF
v_gene: TRBV6-5
j_gene: TRBJ2-2
d_gene: TRBD1

CDR3aa: ASSLGLAAEQF
v_gene: TRBV11-1
j_gene: TRBJ2-1
d_gene: TRBD2

CDR3aa: AIGERTGFETQY
v_gene: TRBV10-3
j_gene: TRBJ2-5
d_gene: TRBD1

CDR3aa: ASGDRNTEAF
v_gene: TRBV28
j_gene: TRBJ1-1
d_gene: TRBD1

CDR3aa: ASSSTGEYEQY
v_gene: TRBV5-4
j_gene: TRBJ2-7
d_gene: NA

CDR3aa: ASSTGLAAEQY
v_gene: TRBV19
j_gene: TRBJ2-7
d_gene: TRBD2

CDR3aa: ASGLPGNYGYT
v_gene: TRBV12-5
j_gene: TRBJ1-2
d_gene: NA

CDR3aa: AWSPHKPGYTGELF
v_gene: TRBV30
j_gene: TRBJ2-2
d_gene: NA

CDR3aa: ASSQELREYTGELF
v_gene: TRBV4-1
j_gene: TRBJ2-2
d_gene: TRBD2

CDR3aa: ASSATGGTEAF
v_gene: TRBV2
j_gene: TRBJ1-1
d_gene: TRBD1

CDR3aa: ASSTLFGGLAHGYT
v_gene: TRBV19
j_gene: TRBJ1-2
d_gene: NA

CDR3aa: ASSRQGEPYEQY
v_gene: TRBV28
j_gene: TRBJ2-7
d_gene: TRBD1

CDR3aa: ASSTSSGDLFYNEQF
v_gene: TRBV28
j_gene: TRBJ2-1
d_gene: NA

CDR3aa: ASSVGREGSYEQY
v_gene: TRBV9
j_gene: TRBJ2-7
d_gene: TRBD2